The next 2 T cell receptor beta chains were all read from a single sample in a study of CD8 T cells in ankylosing spondylitis. TCRdb reanalysed the 5' RACE reads using MiXCR and keeps one entry per CDR3 protein. In the table there are about 250,000 distinct CDR3 sequences, 24% of which are singletons. Material for sequencing was blood, either unsorted or a sorted T cell fraction (not recorded which). The receptors derive from a male donor with ankylosing spondylitis or in good health (not recorded which).

The CDR3 region is CASSQDAASYEQYF. DNA for the CDR3: TGTGCCAGCAGCCAAGATGCGGCTTCATACGAGCAGTACTTC. The rearrangement uses TRBV4-2 and TRBJ2-7; D is unclear. V was shortened by 0 bases and J by 4 bases, with 10 bases between the two germline ends. This CDR3 has 14 residues. The germline V gene has CDR1 LGHNA and CDR2 YNFKEQ.

This clonotype was recorded at least ten times. V usage is TRBV9 and J usage is TRBJ2-1, with 11 nucleotides matching TRBD2. The CDR3 runs to 15 residues. The V gene end was trimmed by 0 bases and the J gene end by 10 bases; junction bases not matched to a gene: 6. Germline CDR1 SGDLS, CDR2 YYNGEE. CDR3 region: CASSVAASGGFEQFF. The DNA of the CDR3 is TGTGCCAGCAGCGTAGCAGCTAGCGGGGGGTTCGAGCAGTTCTTC. The variable domain in full, completed from reference TRBV9 and TRBJ2-1, reads DSGVTQTPKHLITATGQRVTLRCSPRSGDLSVYWYQQSLDQGLQFLIQYYNGEERAKGNILERFSAQQFPDLHSELNLSSLELGDSALYFCASSVAASGGFEQFFGPGTRLTVL.